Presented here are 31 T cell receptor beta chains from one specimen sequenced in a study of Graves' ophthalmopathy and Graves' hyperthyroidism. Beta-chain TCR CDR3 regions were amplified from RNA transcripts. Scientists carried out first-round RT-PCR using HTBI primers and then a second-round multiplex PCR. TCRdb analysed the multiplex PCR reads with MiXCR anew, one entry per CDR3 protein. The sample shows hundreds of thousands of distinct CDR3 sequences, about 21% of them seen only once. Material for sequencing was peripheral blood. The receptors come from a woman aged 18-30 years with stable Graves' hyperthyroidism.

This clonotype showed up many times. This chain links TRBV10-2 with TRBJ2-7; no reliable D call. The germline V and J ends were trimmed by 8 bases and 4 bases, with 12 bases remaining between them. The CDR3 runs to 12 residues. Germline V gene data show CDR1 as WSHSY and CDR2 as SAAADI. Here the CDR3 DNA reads TGCGCCAGCTTGAGTGACGAATACGAGCAGTACTTC. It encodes CASLSDEYEQYF.

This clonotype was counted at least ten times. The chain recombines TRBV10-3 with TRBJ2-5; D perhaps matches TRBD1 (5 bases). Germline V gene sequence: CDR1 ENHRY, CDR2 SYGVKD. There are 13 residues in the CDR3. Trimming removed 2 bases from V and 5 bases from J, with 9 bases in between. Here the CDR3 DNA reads TGTGCCATCAGTGAGAAGGGGTGGGAGACCCAGTACTTC. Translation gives CAISEKGWETQYF.

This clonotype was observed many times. For the CDR3, the DNA is TGTGCCAGCCAGTCGGCACGGGCGGATTCACCCCTCCACTTT. Its translation: CASQSARADSPLHF. The chain carries TRBV6-2 or TRBV6-3 and TRBJ1-6; D remains unclear. Germline V CDR1 and CDR2: MNHEY, SVGEGT. The CDR3 loop spans 14 amino acids. V dropped 8 bases and J dropped 8 bases, with 16 bases sitting between them.

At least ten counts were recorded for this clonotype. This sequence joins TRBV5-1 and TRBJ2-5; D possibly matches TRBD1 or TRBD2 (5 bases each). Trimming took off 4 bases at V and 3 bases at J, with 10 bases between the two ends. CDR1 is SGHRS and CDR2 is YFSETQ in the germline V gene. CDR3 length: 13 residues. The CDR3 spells CASSPGTKETQYF. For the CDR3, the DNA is TGCGCCAGCAGCCCCGGGACCAAAGAGACCCAGTACTTC.

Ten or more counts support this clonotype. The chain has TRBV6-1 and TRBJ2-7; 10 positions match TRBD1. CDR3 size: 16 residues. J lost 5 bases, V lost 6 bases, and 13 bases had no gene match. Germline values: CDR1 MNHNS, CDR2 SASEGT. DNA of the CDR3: TGTGCCAGCAGCTTTTACCGGGACAGGGGAAGAAACGAGCAGTACTTC. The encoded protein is CASSFYRDRGRNEQYF.

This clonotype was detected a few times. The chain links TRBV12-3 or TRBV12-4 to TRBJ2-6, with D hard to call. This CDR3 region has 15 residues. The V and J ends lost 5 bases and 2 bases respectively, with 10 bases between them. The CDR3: CASSILRTGANVLTF. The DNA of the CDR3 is TGTGCCAGCAGTATTCTTAGGACTGGGGCCAACGTCCTGACTTTC.

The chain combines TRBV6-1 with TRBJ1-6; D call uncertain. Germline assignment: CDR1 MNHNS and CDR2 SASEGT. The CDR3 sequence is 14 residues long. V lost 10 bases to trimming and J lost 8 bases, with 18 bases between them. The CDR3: CATDSFSIHSPLHF. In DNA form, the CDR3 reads TGTGCCACCGACTCATTTAGTATTCATTCACCCCTCCACTTT.

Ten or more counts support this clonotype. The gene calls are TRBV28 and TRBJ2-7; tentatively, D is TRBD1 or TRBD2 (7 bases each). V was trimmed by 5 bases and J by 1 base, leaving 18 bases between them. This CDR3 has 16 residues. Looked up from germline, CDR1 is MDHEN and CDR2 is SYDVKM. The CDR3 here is CASSHSRGRESYEQYF. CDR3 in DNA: TGTGCCAGCAGTCATTCGAGGGGGCGGGAGTCCTACGAGCAGTACTTC.

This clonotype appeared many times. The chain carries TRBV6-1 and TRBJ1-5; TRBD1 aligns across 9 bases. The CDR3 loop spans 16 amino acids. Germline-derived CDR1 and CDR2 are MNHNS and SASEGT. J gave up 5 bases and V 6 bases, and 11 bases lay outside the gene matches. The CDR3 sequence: CASRADRGIRYQPQHF. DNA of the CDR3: TGTGCCAGCAGAGCCGACAGGGGGATACGTTATCAGCCCCAGCATTTT.

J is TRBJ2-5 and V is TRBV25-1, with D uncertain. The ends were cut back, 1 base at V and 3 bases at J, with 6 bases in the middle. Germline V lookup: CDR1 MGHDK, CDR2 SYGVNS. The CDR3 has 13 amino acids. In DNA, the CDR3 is TGTGCCAGCAGTGAATTTGAGGAAGAGACCCAGTACTTC. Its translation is CASSEFEEETQYF. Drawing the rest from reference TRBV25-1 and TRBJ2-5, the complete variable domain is EADIYQTPRYLVIGTGKKITLECSQTMGHDKMYWYQQDPGMELHLIHYSYGVNSTEKGDLSSESTVSRIRTEHFPLTLESARPSHTSQYLCASSEFEEETQYFGPGTRLLVL.

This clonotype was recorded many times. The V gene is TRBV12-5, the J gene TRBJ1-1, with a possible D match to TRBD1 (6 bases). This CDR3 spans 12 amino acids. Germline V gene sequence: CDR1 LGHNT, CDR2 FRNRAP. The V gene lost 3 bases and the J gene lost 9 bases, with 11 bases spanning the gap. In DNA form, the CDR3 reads TGTGCTAGTGGTTTCTCGGGACATCAAGCTTTCTTT. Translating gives CASGFSGHQAFF.

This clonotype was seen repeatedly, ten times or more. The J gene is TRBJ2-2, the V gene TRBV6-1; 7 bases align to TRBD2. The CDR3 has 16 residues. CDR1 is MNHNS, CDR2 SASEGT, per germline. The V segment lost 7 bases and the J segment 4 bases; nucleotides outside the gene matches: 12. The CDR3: CASILGGGRSTGELFF. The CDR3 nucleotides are TGTGCCAGCATCCTGGGGGGAGGGAGGAGCACCGGGGAGCTGTTTTTT.

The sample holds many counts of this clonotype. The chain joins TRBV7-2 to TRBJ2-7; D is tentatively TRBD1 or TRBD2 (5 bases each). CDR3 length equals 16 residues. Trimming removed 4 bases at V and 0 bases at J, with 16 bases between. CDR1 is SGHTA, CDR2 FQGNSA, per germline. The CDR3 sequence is CASSSQGTFSSYEQYF. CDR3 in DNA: TGTGCCAGCAGCTCGCAAGGGACCTTCAGCTCCTACGAGCAGTACTTC.

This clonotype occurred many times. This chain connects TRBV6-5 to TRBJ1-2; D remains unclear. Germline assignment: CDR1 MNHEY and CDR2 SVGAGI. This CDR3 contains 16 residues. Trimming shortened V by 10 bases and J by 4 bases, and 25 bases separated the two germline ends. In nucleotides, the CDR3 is TGTGCCACCGTAATCTGGGCTGGGCTGGTTGCCTATGGCTACACCTTC. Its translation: CATVIWAGLVAYGYTF.

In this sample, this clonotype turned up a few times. Here the CDR3 reads CASSIGQGEKLFF. The DNA for the CDR3 is TGTGCCAGCAGTATAGGACAGGGTGAAAAACTGTTTTTT. The chain carries TRBV6-1 and TRBJ1-4; TRBD1 matches 8 bases. V lost 5 bases and J lost 7; bases outside the gene matches: 3. CDR1 MNHNS and CDR2 SASEGT come from the germline V gene. The CDR3 has 13 residues.

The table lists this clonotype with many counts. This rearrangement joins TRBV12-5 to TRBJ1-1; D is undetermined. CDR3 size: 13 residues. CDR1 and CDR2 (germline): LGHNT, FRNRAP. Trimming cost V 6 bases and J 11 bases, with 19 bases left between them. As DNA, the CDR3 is TGTGCTAGTGGCAAGGACCGGGGTCGCCGGGCTTTCTTT. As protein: CASGKDRGRRAFF.

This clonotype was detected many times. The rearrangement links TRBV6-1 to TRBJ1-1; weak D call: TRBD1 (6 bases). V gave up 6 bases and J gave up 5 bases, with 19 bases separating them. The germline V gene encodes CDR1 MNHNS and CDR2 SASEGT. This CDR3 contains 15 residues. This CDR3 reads CASRAQQGWSTEAFF. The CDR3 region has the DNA TGTGCCAGCAGGGCTCAGCAGGGGTGGAGTACTGAAGCTTTCTTT.

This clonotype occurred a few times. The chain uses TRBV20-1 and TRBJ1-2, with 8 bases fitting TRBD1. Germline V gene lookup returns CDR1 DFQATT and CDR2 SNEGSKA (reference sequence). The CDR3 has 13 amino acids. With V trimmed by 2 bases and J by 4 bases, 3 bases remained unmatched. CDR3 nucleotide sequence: TGCAGTGCTAGATCAGACAGGGGCTATGGCTACACCTTC. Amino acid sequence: CSARSDRGYGYTF.

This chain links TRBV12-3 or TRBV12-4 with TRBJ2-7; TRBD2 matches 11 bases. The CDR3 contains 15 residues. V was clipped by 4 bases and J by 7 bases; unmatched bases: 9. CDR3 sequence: CASSSGFSGGAEQYF. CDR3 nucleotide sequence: TGTGCCAGCAGTTCCGGTTTTAGCGGGGGGGCGGAGCAGTACTTC.

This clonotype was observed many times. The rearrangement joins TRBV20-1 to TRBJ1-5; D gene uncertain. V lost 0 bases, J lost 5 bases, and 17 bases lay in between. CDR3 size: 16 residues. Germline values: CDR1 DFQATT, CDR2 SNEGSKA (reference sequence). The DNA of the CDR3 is TGCAGTGCTAGAGATCCCCGGGATGCAGCTGATCAGCCCCAGCATTTT. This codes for CSARDPRDAADQPQHF.

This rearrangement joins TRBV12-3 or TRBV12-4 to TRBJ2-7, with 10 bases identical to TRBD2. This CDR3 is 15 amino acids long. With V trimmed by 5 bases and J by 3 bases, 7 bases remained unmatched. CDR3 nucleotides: TGTGCCAGCAGTCTTACTAGCGGGGACTACTACGAGCAGTACTTC. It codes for CASSLTSGDYYEQYF.

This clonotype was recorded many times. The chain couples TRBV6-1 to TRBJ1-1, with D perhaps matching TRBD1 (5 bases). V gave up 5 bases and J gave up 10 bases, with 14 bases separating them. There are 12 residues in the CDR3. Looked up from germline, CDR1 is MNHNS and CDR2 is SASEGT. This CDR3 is CASSRTGSRAFF. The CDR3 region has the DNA TGTGCCAGCAGTCGCACAGGATCGAGAGCTTTCTTT.

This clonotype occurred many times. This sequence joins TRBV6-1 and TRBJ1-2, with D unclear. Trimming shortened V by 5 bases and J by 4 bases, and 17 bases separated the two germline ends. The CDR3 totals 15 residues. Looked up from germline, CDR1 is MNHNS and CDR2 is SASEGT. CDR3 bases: TGTGCCAGCAGTCTCGGCCGGGCCTCAGTCTATGGCTACACCTTC. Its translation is CASSLGRASVYGYTF.

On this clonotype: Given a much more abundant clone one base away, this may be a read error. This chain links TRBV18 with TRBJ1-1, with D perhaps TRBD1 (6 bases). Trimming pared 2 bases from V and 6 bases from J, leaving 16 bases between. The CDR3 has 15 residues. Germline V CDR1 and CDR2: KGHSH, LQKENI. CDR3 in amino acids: CASSPGGHGYSEAFF. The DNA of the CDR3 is TGTGCCAGCTCACCAGGGGGGCACGGATACTCTGAAGCTTTCTTT.

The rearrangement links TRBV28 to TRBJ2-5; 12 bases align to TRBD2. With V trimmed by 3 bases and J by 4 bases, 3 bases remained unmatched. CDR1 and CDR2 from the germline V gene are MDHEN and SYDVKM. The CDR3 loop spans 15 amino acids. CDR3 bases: TGTGCCAGCAGTTTTATACTAGCGGGAGGAGAGACCCAGTACTTC. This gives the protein CASSFILAGGETQYF.

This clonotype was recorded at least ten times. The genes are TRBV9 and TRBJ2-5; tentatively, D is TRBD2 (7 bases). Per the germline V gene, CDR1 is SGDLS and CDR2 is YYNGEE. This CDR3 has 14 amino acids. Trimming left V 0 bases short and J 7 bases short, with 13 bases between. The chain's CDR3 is CASSVAVGGGTQYF. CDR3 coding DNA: TGTGCCAGCAGCGTAGCGGTGGGAGGGGGGACCCAGTACTTC.

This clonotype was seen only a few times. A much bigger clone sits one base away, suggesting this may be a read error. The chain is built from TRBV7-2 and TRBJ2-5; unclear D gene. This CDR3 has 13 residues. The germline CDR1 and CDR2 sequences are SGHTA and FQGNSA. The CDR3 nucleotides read TGTGCCAGCAGCTTAGGGGATCAAGAGACCAAGTACTTC. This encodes CASSLGDQETKYF.

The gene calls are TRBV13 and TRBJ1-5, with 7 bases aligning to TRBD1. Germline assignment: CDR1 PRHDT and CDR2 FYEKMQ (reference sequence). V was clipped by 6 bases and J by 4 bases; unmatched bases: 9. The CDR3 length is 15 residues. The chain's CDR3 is CASRRTGDENQPQHF. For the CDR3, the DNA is TGTGCCAGCAGGCGGACAGGCGACGAAAATCAGCCCCAGCATTTT.

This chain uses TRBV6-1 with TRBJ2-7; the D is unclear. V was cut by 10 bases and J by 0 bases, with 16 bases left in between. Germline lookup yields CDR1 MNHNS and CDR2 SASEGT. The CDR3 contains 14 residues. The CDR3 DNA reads TGTGCCACCTCCCCGCGGTCTTACTCCTACGAGCAGTACTTC. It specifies CATSPRSYSYEQYF.

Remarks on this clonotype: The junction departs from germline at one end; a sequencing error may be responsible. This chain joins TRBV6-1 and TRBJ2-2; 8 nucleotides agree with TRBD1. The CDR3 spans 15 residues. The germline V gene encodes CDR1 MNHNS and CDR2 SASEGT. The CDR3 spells CASSAGGWNAGELFF. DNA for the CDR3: TGTGCCAGCAGTGCAGGGGGCTGGAACGCCGGGGAGCTGTTTTTT.

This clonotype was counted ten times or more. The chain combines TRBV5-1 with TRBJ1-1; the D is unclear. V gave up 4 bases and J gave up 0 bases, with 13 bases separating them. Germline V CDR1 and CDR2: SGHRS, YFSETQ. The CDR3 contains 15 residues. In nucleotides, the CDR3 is TGCGCCAGCAGCCCCACGTCGGGGATGAACACTGAAGCTTTCTTT. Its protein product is CASSPTSGMNTEAFF.